This paragraph reports one T cell receptor (beta chain). Its antigen is not known. Indicated time point: week 47, end of study. Each dose delivered 300 ug of mutant IDH1 20-mer peptide subcutaneously with imiquimod. Clones were sequenced by immunoSEQ multiplex PCR, and TCRdb holds only the in-frame ones, with some missing. The data hold over 30,000 clones, with about 87% observed a single time. This specimen belongs to a study of a mutant IDH1 vaccine in newly diagnosed glioma. Whole-study context: Those enrolled had earlier been treated with radiotherapy, temozolomide, or both, mostly both.

Per germline, CDR1 SGHRS and CDR2 YFSETQ. The CDR3 runs to 15 residues. The trim removed 3 bases at V and 3 bases at J, leaving 6 bases unmatched. Sequencing used PBMCs, obtained from a glioma patient whose treatment included an IDH1 peptide vaccine. This clonotype was sampled from a woman in her thirties with glioma. V and J are TRBV5-1 and TRBJ2-1; 7 bases line up with TRBD1. The CDR3, as DNA: TGCGCCAGCAGCTATCAACAGGGGAGCTACAATGAGCAGTTCTTC. This encodes CASSYQQGSYNEQFF.